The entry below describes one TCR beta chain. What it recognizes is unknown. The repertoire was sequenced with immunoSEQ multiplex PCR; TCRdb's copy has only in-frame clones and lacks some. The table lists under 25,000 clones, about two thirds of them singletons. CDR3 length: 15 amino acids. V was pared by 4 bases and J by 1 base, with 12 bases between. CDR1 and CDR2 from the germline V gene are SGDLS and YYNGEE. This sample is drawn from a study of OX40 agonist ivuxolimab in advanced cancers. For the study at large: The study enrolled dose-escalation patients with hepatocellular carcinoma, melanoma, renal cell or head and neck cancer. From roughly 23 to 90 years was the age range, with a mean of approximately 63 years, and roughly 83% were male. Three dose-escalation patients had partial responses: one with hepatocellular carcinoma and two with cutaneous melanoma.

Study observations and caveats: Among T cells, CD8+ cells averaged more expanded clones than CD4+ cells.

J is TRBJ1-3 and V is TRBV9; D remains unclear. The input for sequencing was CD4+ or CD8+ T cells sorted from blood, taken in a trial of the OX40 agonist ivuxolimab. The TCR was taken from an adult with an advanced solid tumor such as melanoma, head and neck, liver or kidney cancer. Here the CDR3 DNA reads TGTGCCAGCAGCCCCGGATGGGCGTCTGGAAACACCATATATTTT. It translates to CASSPGWASGNTIYF.